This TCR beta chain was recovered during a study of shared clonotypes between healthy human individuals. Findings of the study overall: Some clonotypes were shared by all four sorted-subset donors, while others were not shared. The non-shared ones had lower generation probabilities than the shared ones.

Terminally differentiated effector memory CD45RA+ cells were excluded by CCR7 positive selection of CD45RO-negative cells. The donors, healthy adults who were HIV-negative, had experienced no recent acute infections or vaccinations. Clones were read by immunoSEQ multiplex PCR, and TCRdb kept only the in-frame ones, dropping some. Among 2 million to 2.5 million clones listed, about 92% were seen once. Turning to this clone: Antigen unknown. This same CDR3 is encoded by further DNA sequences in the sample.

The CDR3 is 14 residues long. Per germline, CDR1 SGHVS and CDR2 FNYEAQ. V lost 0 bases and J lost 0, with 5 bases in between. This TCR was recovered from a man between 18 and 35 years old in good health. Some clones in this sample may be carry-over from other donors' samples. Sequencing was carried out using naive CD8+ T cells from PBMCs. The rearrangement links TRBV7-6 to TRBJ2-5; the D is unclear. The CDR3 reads CASSLADYQETQYF. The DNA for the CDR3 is TGTGCCAGCAGCTTAGCGGATTACCAAGAGACCCAGTACTTC.